The clone carrying this T cell receptor (beta chain) showed up just a few times. The antigen is unknown. A sample-barcoded 5' primer and a J-beta primer mix were used in a second PCR of about 7 to 11 cycles. Each cDNA molecule, via a template-switch adaptor with 12 random nucleotides, was tagged. One entry per CDR3 protein results from TCRdb running MiXCR on the 5' RACE reads. The sample includes around 2 million distinct CDR3 sequences, around 40% of them seen just once. This entry belongs to a study of blood T cells in healthy people across ages. Study-wide findings and caveats: Roughly linear declines in TCR beta diversity per million T cells occurred with age.

Deletions cut 3 bases from V and 1 base from J, with 11 bases between. CDR3 length: 15 residues. Germline V gives CDR1 SGHTA, CDR2 FQGNSA. Sequencing was carried out using blood. The receptor was derived from a human donor in good health. The V call is TRBV7-2, the J call TRBJ2-3; D remains ambiguous. The CDR3 loop is CASSFERTRTDTQYF. As DNA, the CDR3 is TGTGCCAGCAGCTTTGAGAGGACGCGCACAGATACGCAGTATTTT. The full variable domain, its missing parts supplied by reference TRBV7-2 and TRBJ2-3, is GAGVSQSPSNKVTEKGKDVELRCDPISGHTALYWYRQSLGQGLEFLIYFQGNSAPDKSGLPSDRFSAERTGGSVSTLTIQRTQQEDSAVYLCASSFERTRTDTQYFGPGTRLTVL.